This T cell receptor beta chain was captured in a study of cytotoxic CD8 clonotypes in ibrutinib-treated CLL. About the study: A mean of about 240,000 productive templates and just under 95,000 productive rearrangements was obtained per sample. Study-level findings and limits: Baseline levels of clonality went above those of age-matched healthy donors and moved with circulating CD8+ T-cell counts. Shared public clonotypes were rare, and on treatment they either got smaller or stayed the same.

Sequencing sought depths of 1 in 200,000 to 1 in 1 million T cells. Method: immunoSEQ multiplex PCR; TCRdb's copy keeps in-frame clones and lacks some. The data hold approximately 15,000 clones, with approximately 60% observed a single time. This clone was observed a single time. Its target is not known. Trimming took off 0 bases at V and 6 bases at J, with 12 bases between the two ends. Looked up from germline, CDR1 is MNHNS and CDR2 is SASEGT. The CDR3 sequence is 15 residues long. Sample: PBMCs, taken before ibrutinib treatment. The chain recombines TRBV6-1 with TRBJ1-5; D call uncertain. The receptor was isolated from a human donor with chronic lymphocytic leukemia. CDR3 sequence (DNA): TGTGCCAGCAGTGAAGCGCTTCATTACGCTCAGCCCCAGCATTTT. Protein product: CASSEALHYAQPQHF.